This TCR beta chain is from a study of OX40 agonist ivuxolimab in advanced cancers. Trimming took 2 bases from V and 5 from J; bases not matched to a gene: 10. This CDR3 contains 16 residues. Germline loops: CDR1 SGDLS, CDR2 YYNGEE. Sequencing used immunoSEQ multiplex PCR; TCRdb keeps in-frame clones, though not all of them. Of 63,000 or so clones in the sample, just over 85% are singletons; the top ten hold under 3%. The sequencing used CD4+ or CD8+ T cells sorted from blood, collected in a trial of the OX40 agonist ivuxolimab. The genes are TRBV9 and TRBJ2-5; 9 positions agree with TRBD1. This TCR was sampled from an adult with an advanced solid tumor such as melanoma, head and neck, liver or kidney cancer. The DNA of the CDR3 is TGTGCCAGCAGCGTGAGCGGGACAGGGAGGCAGGAGACCCAGTACTTC. Protein: CASSVSGTGRQETQYF.